This passage covers 27 T cell receptor beta chains from one sample sequenced in a study of Ad26.COV2.S vaccination and SARS-CoV-2 variants. Sequencing was performed with immunoSEQ multiplex PCR; in TCRdb, only in-frame clones are kept and a portion is missing. The table lists hundreds of thousands of clones, 87% of them singletons. Treatment defined: around 19 received Ad26.COV2.S at low or high dose, single or two shots; about 5 received placebo; per-sample allocation not given. Samples came from day 63 after the first vaccine or placebo injection. The specimen was peripheral blood, collected in a trial of Ad26.COV2.S vaccine versus placebo. Receptor source: a person between 18 and 65 years old who received the Ad26.COV2.S COVID-19 vaccine or a placebo.

CDR3 in DNA: TGTGCCAGCAGCTTATCAAGGATGAAGGAGCGGGGGGTGGCGGGAGAGACCCAGTACTTC. Residues: CASSLSRMKERGVAGETQYF. The rearrangement uses TRBV7-8 and TRBJ2-5; 9 bases match TRBD2. The CDR3 is 20 amino acids. The trim removed 2 bases at V and 4 bases at J, leaving 20 bases unmatched. CDR1 SGHVS and CDR2 FQNEAQ come from the germline V gene.

The chain carries TRBV6-2 or TRBV6-3 and TRBJ2-7, with 8 bases aligning to TRBD1. J lost 9 bases, V lost 6 bases, and 4 bases had no gene match. This CDR3 comprises 11 residues. The V gene's germline CDR1 is MNHEY and CDR2 SVGEGT. The CDR3 nucleotides read TGTGCCAGCAGCTCCGGGACAGGGCAGTACTTC. It translates to CASSSGTGQYF.

The chain is built from TRBV18 and TRBJ1-2; D gene uncertain. Germline V gives CDR1 KGHSH, CDR2 LQKENI. The CDR3 loop spans 12 amino acids. With 0 bases removed from V and 8 bases from J, the gap between germline ends came to 7 bases. CDR3 sequence (DNA): TGTGCCAGCTCACCACCAGGGTGGGGCTACACCTTC. It encodes CASSPPGWGYTF.

J is TRBJ1-2 and V is TRBV5-4; maybe TRBD1 (5 bases). Trimming removed 3 bases from V and 4 bases from J, with 13 bases in between. Germline lookup yields CDR1 SGHNT and CDR2 YYREEE (reference sequence). The CDR3 sequence is 14 residues long. The CDR3 is CASSYRDGFYGYTF. CDR3 sequence (DNA): TGTGCCAGCAGCTACCGGGACGGTTTCTATGGCTACACCTTC. The variable domain in full, completed from reference TRBV5-4 and TRBJ1-2, reads ETGVTQSPTHLIKTRGQQVTLRCSSQSGHNTVSWYQQALGQGPQFIFQYYREEENGRGNFPPRFSGLQFPNYSSELNVNALELDDSALYLCASSYRDGFYGYTFGSGTRLTVV.

This clone turned up a few times. V usage is TRBV5-4 and J usage is TRBJ2-2, with D possibly TRBD2 on 6 matching bases. V lost 7 bases to trimming and J lost 4 bases, with 20 bases between them. CDR3 size: 16 residues. Germline loops: CDR1 SGHNT, CDR2 YYREEE (reference sequence). DNA for the CDR3: TGTGCCAGCCTGGTCGGAGGGGCTAGCCGCACCGGGGAGCTGTTTTTT. Residues: CASLVGGASRTGELFF.

The V call is TRBV29-1, the J call TRBJ2-3; no firm D call. Germline assignment: CDR1 SQVTM and CDR2 ANQGSEA. This CDR3 region has 13 residues. The V end was cut by 3 bases, the J end by 1 base, with 8 bases between. The CDR3: CSVEGTGTDTQYF. For the CDR3, the DNA is TGCAGCGTTGAGGGCACAGGCACAGATACGCAGTATTTT.

V usage is TRBV19 and J usage is TRBJ1-4; tentative D call: TRBD1 (5 bases). V lost 4 bases and J lost 0, with 12 bases in between. The CDR3 length is 16 residues. The V gene's germline CDR1 is LNHDA and CDR2 SQIVND (reference sequence). This CDR3 is CASSTTGPSTNEKLFF. The CDR3 DNA is TGTGCCAGTAGTACCACAGGACCGTCAACTAATGAAAAACTGTTTTTT.

This chain uses TRBV27 with TRBJ2-7; D is tentatively TRBD1 or TRBD2 (6 bases each). The CDR3 loop spans 14 amino acids. Germline values: CDR1 MNHEY, CDR2 SMNVEV (reference sequence). Trimming removed 2 bases at V and 2 bases at J, with 10 bases between. CDR3 DNA: TGTGCCAGCAGTTTAGGCCGGGGGCCCTACGAGCAGTACTTC. Translating gives CASSLGRGPYEQYF.

This clone appeared a single time. The rearrangement joins TRBV30 to TRBJ1-1; D may be TRBD1 (5 bases). CDR1 is GTSNPN, CDR2 SVGIG, per germline (reference sequence). V was cut by 0 bases and J by 6 bases, with 11 bases left in between. This CDR3 comprises 13 residues. CDR3 in amino acids: CAWSVGRDAEAFF. The CDR3 nucleotides read TGTGCCTGGAGTGTAGGCAGGGACGCTGAAGCTTTCTTT.

This clone was detected once. The V and J genes are TRBV4-1 and TRBJ1-2; 9 bases are shared with TRBD1. The V gene end was trimmed by 4 bases and the J gene end by 6 bases; junction bases not matched to a gene: 3. Germline CDR1 and CDR2: MGHRA and YSYEKL. The CDR3 extends over 13 amino acids. CDR3: CASSLTGGDGYTF. CDR3 in DNA: TGCGCCAGCAGCCTGACAGGGGGGGATGGCTACACCTTC.

The chain links TRBV5-5 to TRBJ1-1, with a weak D call TRBD1 (5 bases). Germline-derived CDR1 and CDR2 are SGHKS and YYEKEE (reference sequence). The CDR3 covers 13 residues. Deletions cut 4 bases from V and 5 bases from J, with 12 bases between. CDR3 coding DNA: TGTGCCAGCAGCCGAGGCTGGGGGACTGAAGCTTTCTTT. Its protein is CASSRGWGTEAFF.

CDR3 sequence (DNA): TGTGCCAGCAGCATAGGGGCGGGCGGTGAGCAGTTCTTC. This gives the protein CASSIGAGGEQFF. The genes are TRBV7-6 and TRBJ2-1, with D perhaps TRBD1 or TRBD2 (5 bases each). This CDR3 is 13 amino acids long. Germline-derived CDR1 and CDR2 are SGHVS and FNYEAQ. Trimming removed 5 bases at V and 9 bases at J, with 14 bases between. Variable domain in full (rest from reference TRBV7-6 and TRBJ2-1): GAGVSQSPRYKVTKRGQDVALRCDPISGHVSLYWYRQALGQGPEFLTYFNYEAQQDKSGLPNDRFSAERPEGSISTLTIQRTEQRDSAMYRCASSIGAGGEQFFGPGTRLTVL.

The CDR3 spells CASSQEGGFHTEAFF. CDR3 in DNA: TGTGCCAGCAGCCAAGAGGGCGGATTTCACACTGAAGCTTTCTTT. The rearrangement links TRBV4-2 to TRBJ1-1; D is uncertain. The length of the CDR3 is 15 residues. Looked up from germline, CDR1 is LGHNA and CDR2 is YNFKEQ. Trimming cost V 0 bases and J 3 bases, with 11 bases left between them.

The rearrangement uses TRBV20-1 and TRBJ1-2; D not resolved. CDR3 length equals 11 residues. Germline loops: CDR1 DFQATT, CDR2 SNEGSKA (reference sequence). V shed 7 bases and J shed 4 bases, with 10 bases lying between them. The CDR3 DNA is TGCAGTGTCTGGACCCTCTATGGCTACACCTTC. Translation gives CSVWTLYGYTF.

The chain combines TRBV4-2 with TRBJ2-3; D is undetermined. Trimming shortened V by 0 bases and J by 5 bases, and 15 bases separated the two germline ends. The CDR3 consists of 16 residues. Germline lookup yields CDR1 LGHNA and CDR2 YNFKEQ. DNA for the CDR3: TGTGCCAGCAGCCAAGATTGGCCGGCGGCAGGAGATACGCAGTATTTT. Protein sequence: CASSQDWPAAGDTQYF.

V gene TRBV6-5 combines with J gene TRBJ1-1, with D uncertain. The germline V gene has CDR1 MNHEY and CDR2 SVGAGI. The V and J ends lost 8 bases and 1 base respectively, with 5 bases between them. There are 11 residues in the CDR3. CDR3 sequence reads: CASERNTEAFF. In DNA form, the CDR3 reads TGTGCCAGCGAACGGAACACTGAAGCTTTCTTT.

The chain combines TRBV18 with TRBJ2-7; 9 nucleotides line up with TRBD1. Losses at the gene ends were 5 bases for V and 5 bases for J; bases not matched to a gene: 7. CDR3 length: 14 residues. Germline CDR1 KGHSH, CDR2 LQKENI. The CDR3: CASSLTGGGNEQYF. The CDR3 bases are TGTGCCAGCTCATTGACAGGGGGAGGTAACGAGCAGTACTTC.

CDR3 bases: TGTGCCAGCAGTTCACAGGGGACTAATTCACCCCTCCACTTT. Encoded protein: CASSSQGTNSPLHF. The J gene is TRBJ1-6, the V gene TRBV5-6, with 7 bases lining up with TRBD1. Germline CDR1 is SGHDT and CDR2 is YYEEEE. With V trimmed by 5 bases and J by 6 bases, 5 bases remained unmatched. This CDR3 has 14 amino acids. Full variable domain (missing parts from reference TRBV5-6 and TRBJ1-6): DAGVTQSPTHLIKTRGQQVTLRCSPKSGHDTVSWYQQALGQGPQFIFQYYEEEERQRGNFPDRFSGHQFPNYSSELNVNALLLGDSALYLCASSSQGTNSPLHFGNGTRLTVT.

V and J are TRBV6-5 and TRBJ2-5; possibly TRBD1 or TRBD2 for D (6 bases each). The ends were cut back, 5 bases at V and 2 bases at J, with 15 bases in the middle. CDR1 is MNHEY and CDR2 is SVGAGI in the germline V gene. The CDR3 contains 15 residues. The CDR3 sequence is CASSRGVRGQETQYF. The CDR3, as DNA: TGTGCCAGCAGTAGGGGGGTTCGGGGACAAGAGACCCAGTACTTC.

The chain couples TRBV9 to TRBJ2-1; no clear D. V was pared by 0 bases and J by 4 bases, with 11 bases between. CDR3 size: 15 residues. From germline, CDR1 is SGDLS and CDR2 YYNGEE. CDR3 DNA sequence: TGTGCCAGCAGCGTAGACACAGACTTGTACAATGAGCAGTTCTTC. Protein sequence: CASSVDTDLYNEQFF.

V and J are TRBV19 and TRBJ1-3; TRBD1 might be the D (5 bases). V was cut by 7 bases and J by 6 bases, with 10 bases left in between. CDR1 and CDR2 from the germline V gene are LNHDA and SQIVND (reference sequence). The length of the CDR3 is 12 residues. The CDR3 DNA reads as TGTGCCAGTAACGGCAGGGAAAACACCATATATTTT. It codes for CASNGRENTIYF.

This sequence joins TRBV5-4 and TRBJ2-7; possible D gene TRBD1, 5 bases. This CDR3 contains 14 residues. Trimming took off 0 bases at V and 5 bases at J, with 12 bases between the two ends. Germline V CDR1 and CDR2: SGHNT, YYREEE (reference sequence). The CDR3 loop is CASSLVAGMNEQYF. In nucleotides, the CDR3 is TGTGCCAGCAGCTTGGTTGCAGGGATGAACGAGCAGTACTTC.

The CDR3 is CASRYYDSGANVLTF. CDR3 DNA: TGTGCCAGCAGGTATTATGACTCTGGGGCCAACGTCCTGACTTTC. This chain links TRBV28 with TRBJ2-6; D is ambiguous. CDR1 MDHEN and CDR2 SYDVKM come from the germline V gene. Trimming took 6 bases from V and 0 from J, leaving 9 bases between them. This CDR3 is built from 15 residues.

In its sample, this clone was seen once. This chain joins TRBV11-2 and TRBJ2-7, with D perhaps TRBD2 (5 bases). In germline, CDR1 is SGHAT, CDR2 FQNNGV. V gave up 5 bases and J gave up 4 bases, with 9 bases separating them. The CDR3 runs 12 residues. This CDR3 reads CASSRPGYEQYF. The CDR3 DNA sequence: TGTGCCAGCAGCCGTCCGGGGTACGAGCAGTACTTC. The full variable domain, with the rest looked up from reference TRBV11-2 and TRBJ2-7, is EAGVAQSPRYKIIEKRQSVAFWCNPISGHATLYWYQQILGQGPKLLIQFQNNGVVDDSQLPKDRFSAERLKGVDSTLKIQPAKLEDSAVYLCASSRPGYEQYFGPGTRLTVT.

The chain joins TRBV3-1 (or the pseudogene TRBV3-2) to TRBJ1-2; D perhaps matches TRBD1 (5 bases). V lost 0 bases and J 3 bases, leaving 11 bases between the germline ends. The CDR3 runs to 15 residues. Germline values: CDR1 LGHDT, CDR2 YNNKEL (reference sequence). The CDR3 coding sequence is TGTGCCAGCAGCCAAGATGGTGGGGCGTACTATGGCTACACCTTC. This translates into CASSQDGGAYYGYTF.

The chain is built from TRBV4-1 and TRBJ2-1; no clear D gene. The CDR3 is 15 amino acids. Trimming removed 1 base at V and 3 bases at J, with 10 bases between. The V gene's germline CDR1 is MGHRA and CDR2 YSYEKL. The CDR3 spells CASSQVFGSYNEQFF. The CDR3 nucleotides are TGCGCCAGCAGCCAAGTCTTTGGCAGCTACAATGAGCAGTTCTTC.

The chain links TRBV6-5 to TRBJ2-3; D possibly uses TRBD1 or TRBD2 (6 bases each). The V gene's germline CDR1 is MNHEY and CDR2 SVGAGI. V was pared by 6 bases and J by 0 bases, with 13 bases between. The CDR3 has 15 amino acids. Here the CDR3 DNA reads TGTGCCAGCAGGGACGGGGGCGCTAGCACAGATACGCAGTATTTT. Its translation is CASRDGGASTDTQYF.